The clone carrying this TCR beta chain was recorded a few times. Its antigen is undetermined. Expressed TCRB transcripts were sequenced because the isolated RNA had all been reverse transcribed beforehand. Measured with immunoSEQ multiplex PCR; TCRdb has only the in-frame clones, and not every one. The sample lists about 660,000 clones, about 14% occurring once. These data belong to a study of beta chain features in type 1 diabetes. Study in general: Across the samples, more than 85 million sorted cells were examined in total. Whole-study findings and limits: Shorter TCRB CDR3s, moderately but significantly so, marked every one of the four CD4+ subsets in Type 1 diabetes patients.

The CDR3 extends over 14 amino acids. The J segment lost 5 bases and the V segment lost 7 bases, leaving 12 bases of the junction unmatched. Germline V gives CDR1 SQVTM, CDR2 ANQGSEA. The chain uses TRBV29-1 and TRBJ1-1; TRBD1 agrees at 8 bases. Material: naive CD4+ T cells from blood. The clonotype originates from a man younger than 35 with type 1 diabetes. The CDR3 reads CSGTGWASRTEAFF. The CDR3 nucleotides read TGCAGCGGGACAGGGTGGGCCTCTCGGACTGAAGCTTTCTTT.